The rows below give T cell receptor beta chains drawn from one sample of a study of T cell repertoires in aging, cancer and after chemotherapy. From the multiplex PCR reads, TCRdb called clonotypes with MiXCR, one entry per CDR3 protein. The sample lists just under 9,500 distinct CDR3 sequences; about a quarter were seen once. Sequenced sample: blood. The origin of the receptors is a human donor with a blood cancer. The donor label of this sample is uncertain. The CDR3 runs from the conserved cysteine through the conserved F or W. The order of the fields is J gene, V gene, D gene, clone size, CDR3 protein, CDR3 DNA. D genes are given only for firm matches. Clone size appears in some rows only: once, few, many, or a class for an expanded clone.

j_call: TRBJ2-1
v_call: TRBV5-6
d_call: TRBD2
clone_size: medium-sized
cdr3_aa: CASRLSGGGEQFF
cdr3_nt: TGTGCCAGCCGACTCTCGGGCGGGGGTGAGCAGTTCTTC

j_call: TRBJ2-7
v_call: TRBV6-9
d_call: TRBD2
clone_size: many
cdr3_aa: CASSYPGRTYEQYF
cdr3_nt: TGTGCCAGCAGTTATCCCGGGAGGACCTACGAGCAGTACTTC

j_call: TRBJ2-5
v_call: TRBV11-1
d_call: NA
clone_size: medium-sized
cdr3_aa: CASTTGQVKETQYF
cdr3_nt: TGTGCCAGCACCACGGGACAAGTGAAAGAGACCCAGTACTTC

j_call: TRBJ2-3
v_call: TRBV5-1
d_call: NA
clone_size: once
cdr3_aa: CASSLDGTYTDTQYF
cdr3_nt: TGCGCCAGCAGCTTGGACGGGACCTACACAGATACGCAGTATTTT

j_call: TRBJ2-1
v_call: TRBV30
d_call: NA
clone_size: medium-sized
cdr3_aa: CAWSVQVHEQFF
cdr3_nt: TGTGCCTGGAGTGTACAGGTCCATGAGCAGTTCTTC

j_call: TRBJ2-3
v_call: TRBV7-9
d_call: NA
clone_size: few
cdr3_aa: CASSRQGFGFADTQYF
cdr3_nt: TGTGCCAGCAGCCGCCAGGGTTTCGGTTTTGCGGATACGCAGTATTTT

j_call: TRBJ2-3
v_call: TRBV30
d_call: NA
clone_size: medium-sized
cdr3_aa: CAWGAGLRGDTQYF
cdr3_nt: TGTGCCTGGGGGGCGGGCCTCAGGGGAGATACGCAGTATTTT

j_call: TRBJ2-1
v_call: TRBV29-1
d_call: TRBD2
clone_size: NA
cdr3_aa: CSVDLLAGGREQFF
cdr3_nt: TGCAGCGTTGATCTACTAGCGGGAGGGCGTGAGCAGTTCTTC

j_call: TRBJ2-7
v_call: TRBV6-5
d_call: TRBD2
clone_size: medium-sized
cdr3_aa: CASSYGLAGALGLYEQYF
cdr3_nt: TGTGCCAGCAGTTACGGACTAGCGGGAGCGCTCGGGCTCTACGAGCAGTACTTC

j_call: TRBJ1-1
v_call: TRBV6-5
d_call: NA
clone_size: medium-sized
cdr3_aa: CASSTPTDRRTNTEAFF
cdr3_nt: TGTGCCAGCAGTACGCCGACGGACAGAAGGACGAACACTGAAGCTTTCTTT

j_call: TRBJ2-7
v_call: TRBV11-1
d_call: NA
clone_size: medium-sized
cdr3_aa: CASSARLGIMSYEQYF
cdr3_nt: TGTGCCAGCAGCGCACGACTAGGCATCATGTCCTACGAGCAGTACTTC

j_call: TRBJ1-5
v_call: TRBV19
d_call: NA
clone_size: medium-sized
cdr3_aa: CASSRGGVNQPQHF
cdr3_nt: TGTGCCAGTAGTAGGGGGGGGGTCAATCAGCCCCAGCATTTT

j_call: TRBJ1-5
v_call: TRBV30
d_call: NA
clone_size: medium-sized
cdr3_aa: CAWSVGREEPQHF
cdr3_nt: TGTGCCTGGAGCGTGGGTAGGGAGGAGCCCCAGCATTTT

j_call: TRBJ2-7
v_call: TRBV19
d_call: TRBD1
clone_size: medium-sized
cdr3_aa: CASSRTGWPYEQYF
cdr3_nt: TGTGCCAGTAGCAGGACAGGGTGGCCATACGAGCAGTACTTC

j_call: TRBJ2-1
v_call: TRBV20-1
d_call: TRBD2
clone_size: NA
cdr3_aa: CSARDQAGVPYNEQFF
cdr3_nt: TGCAGTGCTAGAGACCAAGCGGGAGTACCCTACAATGAGCAGTTCTTC

j_call: TRBJ2-1
v_call: TRBV14
d_call: TRBD1
clone_size: few
cdr3_aa: CASSPTGISSYNEQFF
cdr3_nt: TGTGCCAGCAGCCCGACAGGGATAAGCTCCTACAATGAGCAGTTCTTC

j_call: TRBJ1-2
v_call: TRBV27
d_call: NA
clone_size: NA
cdr3_aa: CASSSLRTNYGYTF
cdr3_nt: TGTGCCAGCAGTTCGCTGCGTACTAACTATGGCTACACCTTC

j_call: TRBJ1-1
v_call: TRBV28
d_call: NA
clone_size: once
cdr3_aa: CASRGRARTEAFF
cdr3_nt: TGTGCCAGCCGAGGGCGGGCACGCACTGAAGCTTTCTTT

j_call: TRBJ1-1
v_call: TRBV30
d_call: NA
clone_size: few
cdr3_aa: CAWSVRDGEAFF
cdr3_nt: TGTGCCTGGAGTGTACGCGATGGTGAAGCTTTCTTT

j_call: TRBJ2-1
v_call: TRBV12-3/TRBV12-4
d_call: TRBD2
clone_size: NA
cdr3_aa: CASSLTSGSGDEQFF
cdr3_nt: TGTGCCAGCAGTTTAACTAGCGGGAGTGGGGATGAGCAGTTCTTC

j_call: TRBJ2-3
v_call: TRBV6-1
d_call: NA
clone_size: medium-sized
cdr3_aa: CASSELGDNTDTQYF
cdr3_nt: TGTGCCAGCAGTGAACTAGGAGATAACACAGATACGCAGTATTTT

j_call: TRBJ1-3
v_call: TRBV29-1
d_call: NA
clone_size: medium-sized
cdr3_aa: CSVVGAGNTIYF
cdr3_nt: TGCAGCGTTGTAGGGGCTGGAAACACCATATATTTT

j_call: TRBJ2-7
v_call: TRBV6-5
d_call: NA
clone_size: many
cdr3_aa: CATENSGEQYF
cdr3_nt: TGTGCCACCGAAAACAGTGGCGAGCAGTACTTC

j_call: TRBJ1-5
v_call: TRBV18
d_call: NA
clone_size: NA
cdr3_aa: CASSPTGTASDQPQHF
cdr3_nt: TGTGCCAGCTCACCTACCGGGACGGCCTCTGATCAGCCCCAGCATTTT

j_call: TRBJ1-1
v_call: TRBV18
d_call: TRBD1
clone_size: few
cdr3_aa: CASSPPQGGRAFF
cdr3_nt: TGTGCCAGCTCACCACCCCAGGGGGGGCGAGCTTTCTTT

j_call: TRBJ2-7
v_call: TRBV6-5
d_call: NA
clone_size: medium-sized
cdr3_aa: CASSYYRQSYEQYF
cdr3_nt: TGTGCCAGCAGTTACTATCGGCAATCCTACGAGCAGTACTTC

j_call: TRBJ1-2
v_call: TRBV11-2
d_call: TRBD1
clone_size: NA
cdr3_aa: CASSRVLDRANYGYTF
cdr3_nt: TGTGCCAGCAGCCGCGTTCTAGACAGGGCTAACTATGGCTACACCTTC

j_call: TRBJ2-1
v_call: TRBV6-5
d_call: NA
clone_size: medium-sized
cdr3_aa: CASSYAGYYNEQFF
cdr3_nt: TGTGCCAGCAGTTACGCAGGCTACTACAATGAGCAGTTCTTC

j_call: TRBJ2-7
v_call: TRBV6-1
d_call: TRBD1
clone_size: many
cdr3_aa: CASRGQGEYEQYF
cdr3_nt: TGTGCCAGCAGGGGACAGGGGGAATACGAGCAGTACTTC

j_call: TRBJ2-5
v_call: TRBV30
d_call: NA
clone_size: NA
cdr3_aa: CAWSGSGAMGETQYF
cdr3_nt: TGTGCCTGGAGTGGGTCTGGGGCCATGGGGGAGACCCAGTACTTC

j_call: TRBJ2-1
v_call: TRBV30
d_call: NA
clone_size: medium-sized
cdr3_aa: CAWSVVGDEQFF
cdr3_nt: TGTGCCTGGAGTGTAGTGGGCGATGAGCAGTTCTTC

j_call: TRBJ2-3
v_call: TRBV28
d_call: TRBD1
clone_size: few
cdr3_aa: CASSFGTGPTDTQYF
cdr3_nt: TGTGCCAGCAGTTTCGGGACAGGGCCGACAGATACGCAGTATTTT

j_call: TRBJ2-7
v_call: TRBV30
d_call: NA
clone_size: medium-sized
cdr3_aa: CAWTESIPRAGFYEQYF
cdr3_nt: TGTGCCTGGACAGAATCGATTCCACGGGCAGGGTTTTACGAGCAGTACTTC

j_call: TRBJ2-7
v_call: TRBV5-4
d_call: NA
clone_size: few
cdr3_aa: CASSLGLNEQYF
cdr3_nt: TGTGCCAGCAGTCTAGGTTTAAACGAGCAGTACTTC

j_call: TRBJ2-1
v_call: TRBV19
d_call: NA
clone_size: medium-sized
cdr3_aa: CATFNNEQFF
cdr3_nt: TGTGCCACCTTCAACAATGAGCAGTTCTTC

j_call: TRBJ1-2
v_call: TRBV12-3/TRBV12-4
d_call: NA
clone_size: NA
cdr3_aa: CASRKTRTAANYGYTF
cdr3_nt: TGTGCCAGCAGAAAAACCAGGACAGCAGCTAACTATGGCTACACCTTC

j_call: TRBJ1-1
v_call: TRBV27
d_call: NA
clone_size: few
cdr3_aa: CASSRQNTEAFF
cdr3_nt: TGTGCCAGCAGTCGACAGAACACTGAAGCTTTCTTT

j_call: TRBJ1-5
v_call: TRBV6-1
d_call: NA
clone_size: many
cdr3_aa: CAVRRGELSNQPQHF
cdr3_nt: TGTGCCGTCCGGCGGGGAGAACTTAGCAATCAGCCCCAGCATTTT

j_call: TRBJ2-5
v_call: TRBV29-1
d_call: NA
clone_size: medium-sized
cdr3_aa: CSVAPETQYF
cdr3_nt: TGCAGCGTGGCCCCGGAGACCCAGTACTTC

j_call: TRBJ1-4
v_call: TRBV5-1
d_call: TRBD1
clone_size: NA
cdr3_aa: CARSPDRGRGNEKLFF
cdr3_nt: TGCGCCAGAAGCCCCGACAGGGGGCGCGGGAATGAAAAACTGTTTTTT

j_call: TRBJ1-4
v_call: TRBV5-6
d_call: NA
clone_size: many
cdr3_aa: CASSWTKGNEKLFF
cdr3_nt: TGTGCCAGCAGCTGGACCAAGGGTAATGAAAAACTGTTTTTT

j_call: TRBJ1-2
v_call: TRBV27
d_call: NA
clone_size: medium-sized
cdr3_aa: CASSLSGRGPFYGYTF
cdr3_nt: TGTGCCAGCAGTTTATCGGGCAGGGGCCCGTTCTATGGCTACACCTTC

j_call: TRBJ2-7
v_call: TRBV7-9
d_call: TRBD1
clone_size: NA
cdr3_aa: CASSLRQGAIDEQYF
cdr3_nt: TGTGCCAGCAGCCTGAGACAGGGGGCTATAGACGAGCAGTACTTC

j_call: TRBJ2-7
v_call: TRBV19
d_call: TRBD2
clone_size: medium-sized
cdr3_aa: CASSVRLADSSYEQYF
cdr3_nt: TGTGCCAGTAGTGTCCGACTAGCGGATAGCTCCTACGAGCAGTACTTC

j_call: TRBJ2-1
v_call: TRBV10-3
d_call: NA
clone_size: NA
cdr3_aa: CAISRDPKGNEQFF
cdr3_nt: TGTGCCATCAGTCGGGACCCTAAGGGCAATGAGCAGTTCTTC

j_call: TRBJ2-3
v_call: TRBV6-5
d_call: TRBD2
clone_size: medium-sized
cdr3_aa: CASSYRGLGTDTQYF
cdr3_nt: TGTGCCAGCAGTTACCGGGGACTAGGAACAGATACGCAGTATTTT

j_call: TRBJ1-2
v_call: TRBV27
d_call: NA
clone_size: medium-sized
cdr3_aa: CASRINGNYGYTF
cdr3_nt: TGTGCCAGCAGAATAAATGGGAACTATGGCTACACCTTC

j_call: TRBJ1-5
v_call: TRBV27
d_call: NA
clone_size: few
cdr3_aa: CASSSNLGAGVNQPQHF
cdr3_nt: TGTGCCAGCAGCTCAAACCTGGGAGCAGGGGTAAATCAGCCCCAGCATTTT

j_call: TRBJ2-7
v_call: TRBV29-1
d_call: NA
clone_size: medium-sized
cdr3_aa: CSVEGGLDSYEQYF
cdr3_nt: TGCAGCGTTGAAGGGGGGCTGGACTCCTACGAGCAGTACTTC

j_call: TRBJ2-7
v_call: TRBV30
d_call: TRBD2
clone_size: NA
cdr3_aa: CAWGGVLDEQYF
cdr3_nt: TGTGCCTGGGGGGGGGTATTAGACGAGCAGTACTTC

j_call: TRBJ2-1
v_call: TRBV29-1
d_call: NA
clone_size: medium-sized
cdr3_aa: CSVEGGTDLPNEQFF
cdr3_nt: TGCAGCGTTGAAGGCGGGACAGACCTACCCAATGAGCAGTTCTTC

j_call: TRBJ1-6
v_call: TRBV30
d_call: NA
clone_size: medium-sized
cdr3_aa: CAWSSRTNIDSPLHF
cdr3_nt: TGTGCCTGGAGTAGTAGGACAAACATAGATTCACCCCTCCACTTT

j_call: TRBJ2-1
v_call: TRBV27
d_call: NA
clone_size: medium-sized
cdr3_aa: CATSTGNEQFF
cdr3_nt: TGTGCCACCTCAACGGGGAATGAGCAGTTCTTC

j_call: TRBJ1-2
v_call: TRBV11-2
d_call: NA
clone_size: few
cdr3_aa: CASSLPIPSYGYTF
cdr3_nt: TGTGCCAGCAGCTTACCCATACCCTCCTATGGCTACACCTTC

j_call: TRBJ2-5
v_call: TRBV5-4
d_call: NA
clone_size: medium-sized
cdr3_aa: CASTEGQQETQYF
cdr3_nt: TGTGCCAGCACCGAGGGGCAACAAGAGACCCAGTACTTC

j_call: TRBJ1-1
v_call: TRBV6-5
d_call: TRBD1
clone_size: medium-sized
cdr3_aa: CASSRKGQASNTEAFF
cdr3_nt: TGTGCCAGCAGCCGGAAGGGACAGGCCTCGAACACTGAAGCTTTCTTT